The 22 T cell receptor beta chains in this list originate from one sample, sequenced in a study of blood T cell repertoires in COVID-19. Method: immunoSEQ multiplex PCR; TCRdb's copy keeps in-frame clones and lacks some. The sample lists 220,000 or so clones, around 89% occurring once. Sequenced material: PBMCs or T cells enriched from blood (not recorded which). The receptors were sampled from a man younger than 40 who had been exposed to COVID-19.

CDR3 amino acids: CASSLYRGTTDTQYF. As DNA, the CDR3 is TGTGCCAGCAGCTTGTACCGGGGGACTACAGATACGCAGTATTTT. The rearrangement uses TRBV5-8 and TRBJ2-3; D is perhaps TRBD2 (6 bases). The CDR3 covers 15 residues. Germline V gene data show CDR1 as SGHTS and CDR2 as YDEGEE. V was clipped by 1 base and J by 3 bases, with 12 bases between them. The whole variable domain, remainder taken from reference TRBV5-8 and TRBJ2-3, is EAGVTQSPTHLIKTRGQQATLRCSPISGHTSVYWYQQALGLGLQFLLWYDEGEERNRGNFPPRFSGRQFPNYSSELNVNALELEDSALYLCASSLYRGTTDTQYFGPGTRLTVL.

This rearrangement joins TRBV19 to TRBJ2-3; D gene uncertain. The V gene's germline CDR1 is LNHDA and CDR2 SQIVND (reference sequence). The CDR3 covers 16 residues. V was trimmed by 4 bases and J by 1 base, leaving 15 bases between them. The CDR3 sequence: CASSRLWQAGTDTQYF. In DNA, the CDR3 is TGTGCCAGTAGTAGGTTATGGCAGGCAGGCACAGATACGCAGTATTTT.

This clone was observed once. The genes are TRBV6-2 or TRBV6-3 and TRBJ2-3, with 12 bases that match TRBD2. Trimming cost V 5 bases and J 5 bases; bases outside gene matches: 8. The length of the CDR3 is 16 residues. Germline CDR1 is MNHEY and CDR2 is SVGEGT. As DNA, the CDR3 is TGTGCCAGCAGTGGCCTAGCGGGGGGGCTCAGAGATACGCAGTATTTT. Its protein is CASSGLAGGLRDTQYF.

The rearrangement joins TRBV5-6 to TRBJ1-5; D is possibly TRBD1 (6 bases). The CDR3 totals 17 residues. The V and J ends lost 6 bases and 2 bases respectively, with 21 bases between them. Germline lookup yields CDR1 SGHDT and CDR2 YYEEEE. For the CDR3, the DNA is TGTGCCAGCACCACCCTGGGGGGGGCAGGGGGCAATCAGCCCCAGCATTTT. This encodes CASTTLGGAGGNQPQHF.

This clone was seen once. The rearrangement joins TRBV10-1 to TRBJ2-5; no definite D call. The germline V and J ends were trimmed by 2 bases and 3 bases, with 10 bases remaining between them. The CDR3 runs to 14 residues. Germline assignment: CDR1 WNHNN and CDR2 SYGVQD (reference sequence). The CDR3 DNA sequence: TGCGCCAGCAGTGAGAGTACAGACGAAGAGACCCAGTACTTC. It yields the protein CASSESTDEETQYF.

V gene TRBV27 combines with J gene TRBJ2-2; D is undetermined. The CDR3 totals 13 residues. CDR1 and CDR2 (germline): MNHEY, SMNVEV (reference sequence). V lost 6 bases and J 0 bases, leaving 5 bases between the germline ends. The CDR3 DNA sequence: TGTGCCAGCAGGGTAGCGAACACCGGGGAGCTGTTTTTT. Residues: CASRVANTGELFF.

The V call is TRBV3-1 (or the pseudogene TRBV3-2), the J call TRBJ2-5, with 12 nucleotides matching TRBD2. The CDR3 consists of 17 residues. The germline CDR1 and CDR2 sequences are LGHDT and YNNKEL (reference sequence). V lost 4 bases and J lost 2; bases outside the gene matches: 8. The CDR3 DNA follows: TGTGCCAGCAGCCCTCTCCCCCTAGCGGGGGGGCAAGAGACCCAGTACTTC. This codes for CASSPLPLAGGQETQYF.

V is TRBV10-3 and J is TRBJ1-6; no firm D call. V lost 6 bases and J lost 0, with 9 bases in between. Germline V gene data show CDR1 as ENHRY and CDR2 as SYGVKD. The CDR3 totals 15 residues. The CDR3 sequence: CAIRASDSYNSPLHF. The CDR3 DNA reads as TGTGCCATCAGGGCCTCCGACTCCTATAATTCACCCCTCCACTTT.

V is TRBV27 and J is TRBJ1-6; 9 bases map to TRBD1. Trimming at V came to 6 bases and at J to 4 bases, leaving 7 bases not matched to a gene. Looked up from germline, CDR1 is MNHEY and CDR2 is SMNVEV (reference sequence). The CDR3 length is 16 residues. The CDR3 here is CASSPPGTGYNSPLHF. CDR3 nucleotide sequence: TGTGCCAGCAGCCCCCCCGGGACAGGGTATAATTCACCCCTCCACTTT.

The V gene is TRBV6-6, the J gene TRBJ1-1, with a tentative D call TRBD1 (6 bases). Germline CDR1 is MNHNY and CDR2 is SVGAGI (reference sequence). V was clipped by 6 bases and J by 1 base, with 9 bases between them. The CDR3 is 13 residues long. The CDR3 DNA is TGTGCCAGCAGGGGAGGGGGGAACACTGAAGCTTTCTTT. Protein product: CASRGGGNTEAFF.

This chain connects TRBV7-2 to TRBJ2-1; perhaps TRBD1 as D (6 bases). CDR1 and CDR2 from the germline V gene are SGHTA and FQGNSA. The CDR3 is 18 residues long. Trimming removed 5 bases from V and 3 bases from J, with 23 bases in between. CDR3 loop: CASSTDPFSRGNYNEQFF. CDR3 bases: TGTGCCAGCAGCACCGACCCCTTCAGTAGGGGGAACTACAATGAGCAGTTCTTC.

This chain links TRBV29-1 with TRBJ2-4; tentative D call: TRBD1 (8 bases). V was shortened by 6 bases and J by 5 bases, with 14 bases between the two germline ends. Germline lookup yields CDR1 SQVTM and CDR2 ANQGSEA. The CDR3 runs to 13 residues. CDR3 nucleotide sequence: TGCAGCGTCATCACAGGGGGGGAAAACATTCAGTACTTC. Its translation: CSVITGGENIQYF.

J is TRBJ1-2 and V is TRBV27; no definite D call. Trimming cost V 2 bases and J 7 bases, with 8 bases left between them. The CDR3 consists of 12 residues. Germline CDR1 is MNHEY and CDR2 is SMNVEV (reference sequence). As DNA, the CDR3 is TGTGCCAGCAGTTTAAGCGGTAGTGGCTACACCTTC. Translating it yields CASSLSGSGYTF.

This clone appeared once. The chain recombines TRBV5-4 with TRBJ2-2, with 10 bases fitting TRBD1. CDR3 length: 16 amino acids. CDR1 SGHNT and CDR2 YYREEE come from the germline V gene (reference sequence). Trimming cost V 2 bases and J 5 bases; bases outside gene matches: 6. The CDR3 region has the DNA TGTGCCAGCAGCTTATATGGGACAGGGGATACCGGGGAGCTGTTTTTT. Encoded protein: CASSLYGTGDTGELFF.

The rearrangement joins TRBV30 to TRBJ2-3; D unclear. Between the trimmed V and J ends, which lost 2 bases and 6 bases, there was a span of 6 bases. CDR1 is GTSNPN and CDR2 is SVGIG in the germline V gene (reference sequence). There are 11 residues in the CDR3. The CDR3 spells CAWSSGDTQYF. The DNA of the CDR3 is TGTGCCTGGAGTTCCGGGGATACGCAGTATTTT. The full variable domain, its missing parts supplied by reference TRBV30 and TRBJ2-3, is SQTIHQWPATLVQPVGSPLSLECTVEGTSNPNLYWYRQAAGRGLQLLFYSVGIGQISSEVPQNLSASRPQDRQFILSSKKLLLSDSGFYLCAWSSGDTQYFGPGTRLTVL.

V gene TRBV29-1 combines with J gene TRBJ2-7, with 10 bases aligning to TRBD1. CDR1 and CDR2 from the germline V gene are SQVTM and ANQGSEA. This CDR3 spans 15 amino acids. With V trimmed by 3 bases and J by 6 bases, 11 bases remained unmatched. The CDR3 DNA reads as TGCAGCGTTGATCGGAGGGACAGGGGTTCTCGCGAGCAGTACTTC. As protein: CSVDRRDRGSREQYF.

CDR3 amino acids: CALTGAGGKNYGYTF. The CDR3 DNA is TGTGCCTTAACCGGGGCGGGGGGCAAAAACTATGGCTACACCTTC. This rearrangement joins TRBV30 to TRBJ1-2; a weak D match, TRBD1 (6 bases). This CDR3 is built from 15 residues. The V end was cut by 7 bases, the J end by 2 bases, with 20 bases between. Germline values: CDR1 GTSNPN, CDR2 SVGIG (reference sequence).

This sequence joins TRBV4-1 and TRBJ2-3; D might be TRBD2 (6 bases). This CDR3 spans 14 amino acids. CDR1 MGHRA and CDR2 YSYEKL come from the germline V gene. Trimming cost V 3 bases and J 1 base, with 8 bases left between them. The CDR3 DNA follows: TGCGCCAGCAGCCAGTTAGCGGGCACAGATACGCAGTATTTT. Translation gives CASSQLAGTDTQYF.

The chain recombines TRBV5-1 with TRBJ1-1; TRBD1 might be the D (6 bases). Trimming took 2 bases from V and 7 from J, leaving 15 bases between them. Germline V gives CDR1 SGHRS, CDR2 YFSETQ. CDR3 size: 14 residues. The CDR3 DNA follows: TGCGCCAGCAGCTTAAGCCAGGGGAAGGGTGAAGCTTTCTTT. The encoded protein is CASSLSQGKGEAFF. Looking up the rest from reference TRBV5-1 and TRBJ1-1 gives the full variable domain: KAGVTQTPRYLIKTRGQQVTLSCSPISGHRSVSWYQQTPGQGLQFLFEYFSETQRNKGNFPGRFSGRQFSNSRSEMNVSTLELGDSALYLCASSLSQGKGEAFFGQGTRLTVV.

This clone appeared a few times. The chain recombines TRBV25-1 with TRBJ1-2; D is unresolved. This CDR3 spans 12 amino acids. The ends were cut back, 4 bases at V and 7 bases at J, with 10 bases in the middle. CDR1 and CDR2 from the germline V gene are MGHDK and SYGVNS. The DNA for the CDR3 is TGTGCCAGCAGTGCCTGGCTGGCTGGCTACACCTTC. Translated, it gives CASSAWLAGYTF.

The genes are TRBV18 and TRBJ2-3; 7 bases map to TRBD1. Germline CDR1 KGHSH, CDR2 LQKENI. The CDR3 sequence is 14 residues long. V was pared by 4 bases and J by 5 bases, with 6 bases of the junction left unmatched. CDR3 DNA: TGTGCCAGCTCACTCGGACAGGATGTAGATACGCAGTATTTT. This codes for CASSLGQDVDTQYF.

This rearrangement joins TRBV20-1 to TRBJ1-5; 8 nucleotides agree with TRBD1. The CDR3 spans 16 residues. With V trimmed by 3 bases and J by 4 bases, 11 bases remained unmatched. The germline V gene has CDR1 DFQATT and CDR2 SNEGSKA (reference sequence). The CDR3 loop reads CSASLSSRTGNQPQHF. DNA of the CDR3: TGCAGTGCTAGTTTAAGTTCTCGGACAGGGAATCAGCCCCAGCATTTT.